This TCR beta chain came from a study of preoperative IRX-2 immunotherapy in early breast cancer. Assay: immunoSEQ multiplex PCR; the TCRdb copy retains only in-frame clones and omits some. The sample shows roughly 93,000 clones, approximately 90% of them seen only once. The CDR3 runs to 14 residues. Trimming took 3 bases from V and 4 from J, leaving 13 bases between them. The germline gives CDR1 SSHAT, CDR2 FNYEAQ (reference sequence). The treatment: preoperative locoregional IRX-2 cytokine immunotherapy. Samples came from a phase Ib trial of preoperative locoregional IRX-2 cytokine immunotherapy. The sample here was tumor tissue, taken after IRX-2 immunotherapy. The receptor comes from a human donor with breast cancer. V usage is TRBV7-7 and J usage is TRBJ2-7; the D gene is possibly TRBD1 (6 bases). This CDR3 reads CASSFVTGIYEQYF. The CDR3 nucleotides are TGTGCCAGCAGCTTCGTGACAGGCATATACGAGCAGTACTTC.